The present T cell receptor (beta chain) was sequenced within a study of T cell responses to AZD1222 COVID-19 vaccine. Study-wide findings and caveats: Reportedly, close to half of spike-specific TCRs are directed against unmutated variant regions. Only after the peak T cell response were repertoires sampled. White British donors predominated, females outnumbered males, and clonal diversity was possibly underestimated. The study identified only 6 or 7 AZD1222 recipients as seropositive at baseline.

Clones were sequenced by immunoSEQ multiplex PCR, and TCRdb holds only the in-frame ones, with some missing. This table has about 100,000 clones, around nine tenths appearing once. The V end was cut by 5 bases, the J end by 1 base, with 4 bases between. This CDR3 spans 12 amino acids. Germline V gene lookup returns CDR1 MNHEY and CDR2 SMNVEV (reference sequence). Notes on this clone: The antigen is undetermined.

J is TRBJ2-3 and V is TRBV27; unclear D gene. The TCR sequence derives from an adult in good health. The sequencing here drew on peripheral blood, taken on day 0 of AZD1222 vaccination. As DNA, the CDR3 is TGTGCCAGCAGTCGTCGCACAGATACGCAGTATTTT. It specifies CASSRRTDTQYF.